This TCR beta chain comes out of a study of shared clonotypes between healthy human individuals. Study at large: A donor's plate count was three for CD4 naive and three for CD4 memory; CD8 naive had two and CD8 memory one.

Germline loops: CDR1 SGHRS, CDR2 YFSETQ. The CDR3 has 13 residues. Trimming removed 2 bases at V and 7 bases at J, with 12 bases between. Genomic DNA (from each subset) was split evenly across several immunoSEQ plates. Sequencing was performed with immunoSEQ multiplex PCR; in TCRdb, only in-frame clones are kept and a portion is missing. The data hold more than 2 million clones, with 85% to 95% observed a single time. The rearrangement uses TRBV5-1 and TRBJ1-1; D call uncertain. What was sequenced was naive CD4+ T cells sorted from blood. As for subset: CD45RA+ positively selected. The source is a man aged 18 to 30 in good health. The CDR3 coding sequence is TGCGCCAGCAGCTTAGTGGGGTCTGTTGAAGCTTTCTTT. Translated: CASSLVGSVEAFF.